This T cell receptor beta chain derives from a study of blood T cells in healthy people across ages. Overall study results and limits: Investigators treated diversity estimates from one million T cells as underestimates.

Concerning this clonotype itself: Its antigen is currently unknown.

V shed 0 bases and J shed 13 bases, with 20 bases lying between them. Germline V gene sequence: CDR1 SGHRS, CDR2 YFSETQ. The CDR3 spans 15 residues. A second roughly 6 to 12 cycle PCR used barcoded and J-beta primers. From the 5' RACE reads, TCRdb called clonotypes with MiXCR, one entry per CDR3 protein. The sample has fewer than 2,000,000 distinct CDR3 sequences, about 39% seen once. This receptor was obtained from a human donor in good health. This sequence joins TRBV5-1 and TRBJ2-4; D is perhaps TRBD2 (6 bases). Sequencing used blood. The CDR3 sequence: CASSLAGVLSGEQYF. CDR3 sequence (DNA): TGCGCCAGCAGCTTGGCGGGGGTTCTCTCGGGAGAGCAGTACTTC.